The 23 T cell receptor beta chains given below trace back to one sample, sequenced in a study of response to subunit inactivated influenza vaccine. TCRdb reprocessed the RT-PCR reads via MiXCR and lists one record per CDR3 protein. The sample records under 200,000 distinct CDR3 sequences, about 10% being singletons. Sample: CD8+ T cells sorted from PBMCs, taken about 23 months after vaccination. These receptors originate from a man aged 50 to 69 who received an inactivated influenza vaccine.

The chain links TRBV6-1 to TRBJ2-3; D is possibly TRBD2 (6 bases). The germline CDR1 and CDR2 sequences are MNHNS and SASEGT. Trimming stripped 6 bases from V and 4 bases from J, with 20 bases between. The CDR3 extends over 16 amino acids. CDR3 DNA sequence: TGTGCCAGCAGGGGAACCGGGACTGGCCCCTCAGATACGCAGTATTTT. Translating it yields CASRGTGTGPSDTQYF.

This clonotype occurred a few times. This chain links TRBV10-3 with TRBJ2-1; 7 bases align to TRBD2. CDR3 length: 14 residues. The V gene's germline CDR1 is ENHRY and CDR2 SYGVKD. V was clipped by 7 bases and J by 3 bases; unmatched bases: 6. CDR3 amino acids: CAIKAGVNYNEQFF. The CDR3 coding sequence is TGTGCCATCAAGGCGGGAGTCAACTACAATGAGCAGTTCTTC.

The CDR3 reads CASSSTRDTNYGYTF. The CDR3 DNA reads TGTGCCAGCAGTTCAACCCGGGACACAAACTATGGCTACACCTTC. The chain carries TRBV7-9 and TRBJ1-2; D perhaps matches TRBD1 (6 bases). From germline, CDR1 is SEHNR and CDR2 FQNEAQ (reference sequence). V was shortened by 6 bases and J by 2 bases, with 16 bases between the two germline ends. The CDR3 is 15 residues long.

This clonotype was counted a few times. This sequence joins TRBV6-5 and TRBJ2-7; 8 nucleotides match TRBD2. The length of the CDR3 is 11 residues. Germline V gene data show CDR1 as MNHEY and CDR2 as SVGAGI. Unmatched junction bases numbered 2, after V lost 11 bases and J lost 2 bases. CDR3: CASAGAYEQYF. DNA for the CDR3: TGTGCCTCAGCGGGGGCCTACGAGCAGTACTTC.

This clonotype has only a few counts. For the CDR3, the DNA is TGCGCCAGCAGCCAAGATCTATTGTATCACGAGCAGTACTTC. Translated, it gives CASSQDLLYHEQYF. The J gene is TRBJ2-7, the V gene TRBV4-3; D is ambiguous. Germline CDR1 reads LGHNA; CDR2 reads YSLEER. Trimming took 0 bases from V and 5 from J, leaving 11 bases between them. This CDR3 is built from 14 residues.

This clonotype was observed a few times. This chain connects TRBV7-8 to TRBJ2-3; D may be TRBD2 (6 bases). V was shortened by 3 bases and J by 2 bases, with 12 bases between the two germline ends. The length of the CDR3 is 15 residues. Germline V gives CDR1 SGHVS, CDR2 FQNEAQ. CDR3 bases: TGTGCCAGCAGCTTGGACTACCGGGTCACAGATACGCAGTATTTT. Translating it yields CASSLDYRVTDTQYF.

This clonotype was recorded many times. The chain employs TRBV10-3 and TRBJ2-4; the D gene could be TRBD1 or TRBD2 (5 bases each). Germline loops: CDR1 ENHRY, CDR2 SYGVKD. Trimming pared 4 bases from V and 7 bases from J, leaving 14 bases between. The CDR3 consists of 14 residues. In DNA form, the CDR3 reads TGTGCCATCAGTGGACCGGGACCCAGCAACATTCAGTACTTC. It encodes CAISGPGPSNIQYF.

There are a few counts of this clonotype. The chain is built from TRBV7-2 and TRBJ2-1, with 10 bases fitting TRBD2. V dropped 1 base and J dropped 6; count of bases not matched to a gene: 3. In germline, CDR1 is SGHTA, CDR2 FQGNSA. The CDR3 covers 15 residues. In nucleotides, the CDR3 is TGTGCCAGCAGCTTAGTCGGACTAGCGGCCAATGAGCAGTTCTTC. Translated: CASSLVGLAANEQFF.

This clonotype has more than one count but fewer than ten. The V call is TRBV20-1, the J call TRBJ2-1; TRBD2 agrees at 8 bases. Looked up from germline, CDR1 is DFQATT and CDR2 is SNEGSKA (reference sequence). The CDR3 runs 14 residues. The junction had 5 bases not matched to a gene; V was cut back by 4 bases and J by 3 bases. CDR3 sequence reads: CSAKAGVDYNEQFF. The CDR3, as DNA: TGCAGTGCTAAAGCGGGAGTCGACTACAATGAGCAGTTCTTC.

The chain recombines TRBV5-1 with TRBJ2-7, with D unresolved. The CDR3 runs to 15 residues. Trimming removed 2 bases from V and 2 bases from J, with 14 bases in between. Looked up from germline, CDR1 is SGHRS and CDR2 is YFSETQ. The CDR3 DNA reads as TGCGCCAGCAGCTTCGGACGGCAGGAGACCTACGAGCAGTACTTC. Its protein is CASSFGRQETYEQYF.

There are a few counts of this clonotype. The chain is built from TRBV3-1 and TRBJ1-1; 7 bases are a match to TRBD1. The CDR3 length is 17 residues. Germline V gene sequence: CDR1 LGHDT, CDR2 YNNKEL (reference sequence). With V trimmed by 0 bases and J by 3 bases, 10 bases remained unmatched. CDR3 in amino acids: CASSQDDSTGADTEAFF. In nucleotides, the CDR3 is TGTGCCAGCAGCCAAGATGATTCAACAGGGGCGGACACTGAAGCTTTCTTT.

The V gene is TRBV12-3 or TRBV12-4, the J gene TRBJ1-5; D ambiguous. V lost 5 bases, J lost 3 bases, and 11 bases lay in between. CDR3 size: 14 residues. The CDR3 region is CASSPEGANQPQHF. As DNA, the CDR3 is TGTGCCAGCAGTCCTGAGGGAGCCAATCAGCCCCAGCATTTT.

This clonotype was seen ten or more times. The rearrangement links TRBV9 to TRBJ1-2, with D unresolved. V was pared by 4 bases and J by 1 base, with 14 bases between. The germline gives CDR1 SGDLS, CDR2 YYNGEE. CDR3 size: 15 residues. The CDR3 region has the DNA TGTGCCAGCAGCCAAGGGCCCTCCCGTAACTATGGCTACACCTTC. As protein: CASSQGPSRNYGYTF.

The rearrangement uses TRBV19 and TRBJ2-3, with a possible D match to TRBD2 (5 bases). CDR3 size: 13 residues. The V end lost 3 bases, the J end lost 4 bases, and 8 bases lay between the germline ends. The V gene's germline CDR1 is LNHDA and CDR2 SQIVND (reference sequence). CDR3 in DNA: TGTGCCAGTAGTATTGTGGAGGCAGATACGCAGTATTTT. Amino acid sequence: CASSIVEADTQYF.

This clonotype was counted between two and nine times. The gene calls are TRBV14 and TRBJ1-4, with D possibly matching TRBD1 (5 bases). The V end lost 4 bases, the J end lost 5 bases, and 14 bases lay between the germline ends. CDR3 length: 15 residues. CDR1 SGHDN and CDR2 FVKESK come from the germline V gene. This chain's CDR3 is CASSPGRGKNEKLFF. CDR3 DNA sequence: TGTGCCAGCAGCCCGGGACGGGGGAAGAATGAAAAACTGTTTTTT. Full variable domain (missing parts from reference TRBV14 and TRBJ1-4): EAGVTQFPSHSVIEKGQTVTLRCDPISGHDNLYWYRRVMGKEIKFLLHFVKESKQDESGMPNNRFLAERTGGTYSTLKVQPAELEDSGVYFCASSPGRGKNEKLFFGSGTQLSVL.

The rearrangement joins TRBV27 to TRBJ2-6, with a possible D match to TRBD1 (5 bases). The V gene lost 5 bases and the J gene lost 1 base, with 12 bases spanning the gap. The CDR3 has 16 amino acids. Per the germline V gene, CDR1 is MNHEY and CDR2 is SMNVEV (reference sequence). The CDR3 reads CASSPLGASGANVLTF. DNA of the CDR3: TGTGCCAGCAGTCCCCTAGGGGCTTCTGGGGCCAACGTCCTGACTTTC.

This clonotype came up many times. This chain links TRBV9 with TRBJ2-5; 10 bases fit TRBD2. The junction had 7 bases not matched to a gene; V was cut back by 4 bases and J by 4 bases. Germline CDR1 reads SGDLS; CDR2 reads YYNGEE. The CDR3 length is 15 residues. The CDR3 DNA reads TGTGCCAGCAGCTGGAGCGGGGGGGCGGGAGAGACCCAGTACTTC. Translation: CASSWSGGAGETQYF.

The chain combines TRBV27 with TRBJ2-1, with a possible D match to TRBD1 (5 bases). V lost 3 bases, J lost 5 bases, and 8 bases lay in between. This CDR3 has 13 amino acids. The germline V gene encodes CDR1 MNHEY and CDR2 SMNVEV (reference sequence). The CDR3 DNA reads TGTGCCAGCAGTTTTGACAGTCACAATGAGCAGTTCTTC. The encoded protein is CASSFDSHNEQFF.

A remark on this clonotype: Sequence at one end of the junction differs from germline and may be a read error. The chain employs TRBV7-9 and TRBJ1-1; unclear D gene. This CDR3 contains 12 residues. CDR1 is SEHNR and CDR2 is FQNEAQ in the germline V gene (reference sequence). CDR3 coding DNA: TGTTCCAGCAGCCTCGGTGACACTGAAGCTTTCTTT. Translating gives CSSSLGDTEAFF.

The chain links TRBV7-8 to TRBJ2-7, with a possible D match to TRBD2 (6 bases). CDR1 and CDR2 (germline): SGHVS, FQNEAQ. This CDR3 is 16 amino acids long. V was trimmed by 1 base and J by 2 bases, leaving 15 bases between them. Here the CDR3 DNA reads TGTGCCAGCAGCTTAGTAGGAGGGGAAGGGGCCTACGAGCAGTACTTC. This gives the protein CASSLVGGEGAYEQYF.

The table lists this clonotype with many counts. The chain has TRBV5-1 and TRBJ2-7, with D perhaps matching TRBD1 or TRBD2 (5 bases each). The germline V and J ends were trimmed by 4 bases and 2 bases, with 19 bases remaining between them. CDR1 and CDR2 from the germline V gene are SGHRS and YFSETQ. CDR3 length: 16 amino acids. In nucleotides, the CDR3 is TGCGCCAGCAGCCCAGTTCCGGCAGGGACGCCCTACGAGCAGTACTTC. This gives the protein CASSPVPAGTPYEQYF.

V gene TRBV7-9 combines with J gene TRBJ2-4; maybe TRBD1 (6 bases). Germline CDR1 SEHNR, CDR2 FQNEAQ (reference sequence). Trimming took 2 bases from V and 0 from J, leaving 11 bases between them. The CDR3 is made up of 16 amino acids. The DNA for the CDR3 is TGTGCCAGCAGCTTATTTGAGGGGGTAGCCAAAAACATTCAGTACTTC. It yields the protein CASSLFEGVAKNIQYF.

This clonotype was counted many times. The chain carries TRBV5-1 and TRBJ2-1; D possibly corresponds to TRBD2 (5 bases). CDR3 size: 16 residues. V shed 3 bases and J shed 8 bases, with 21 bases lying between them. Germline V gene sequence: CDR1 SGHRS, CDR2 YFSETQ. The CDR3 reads CASSSPTETPGDEQFF. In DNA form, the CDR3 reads TGCGCCAGCAGCTCGCCAACTGAAACCCCCGGGGATGAGCAGTTCTTC. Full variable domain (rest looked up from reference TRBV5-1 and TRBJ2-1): KAGVTQTPRYLIKTRGQQVTLSCSPISGHRSVSWYQQTPGQGLQFLFEYFSETQRNKGNFPGRFSGRQFSNSRSEMNVSTLELGDSALYLCASSSPTETPGDEQFFGPGTRLTVL.